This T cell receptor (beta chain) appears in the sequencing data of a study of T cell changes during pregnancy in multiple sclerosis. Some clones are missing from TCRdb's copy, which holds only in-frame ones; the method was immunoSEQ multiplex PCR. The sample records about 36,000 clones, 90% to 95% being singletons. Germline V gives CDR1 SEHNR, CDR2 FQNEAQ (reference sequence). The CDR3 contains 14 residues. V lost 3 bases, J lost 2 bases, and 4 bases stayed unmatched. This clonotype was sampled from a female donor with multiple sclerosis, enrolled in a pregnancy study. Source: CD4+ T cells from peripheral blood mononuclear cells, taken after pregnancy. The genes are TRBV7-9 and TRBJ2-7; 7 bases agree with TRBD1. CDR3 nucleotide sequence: TGTGCCAGCAGCTTGGGACAGATCCCCTACGAGCAGTACTTC. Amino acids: CASSLGQIPYEQYF.